The rows below give T cell receptor beta chains drawn from one sample of a study of shared T cell receptors in the human thymus. Sequenced by immunoSEQ multiplex PCR; TCRdb stores in-frame clones only, minus some. Seen here are some 700,000 clones, 70% to 90% observed once, and the top ten hold 0.0095% to 0.013%. The sample was also reused in another study, on human thymus T cells.

Source material: thymocytes. The source of these receptors is a girl in the first two years of life with a congenital heart defect. Each CDR3 is given with its conserved first and last residue. A D gene is named only where the DNA matches it firmly. For some rows the clone size is stated as once, few or many, or as a class when expanded; others skip it.

NA	NA	TRBV7-2	TRBJ1-2	13	TGTGCCAGCAGCTTAGAGGGGATATATGGCTACACCTTC	CASSLEGIYGYTF
NA	NA	TRBV19	TRBJ1-5	15	TGTGCCAGTAGTATAGAAGAGTGGTTTAATCAGCCCCAGCATTTT	CASSIEEWFNQPQHF
NA	few	TRBV6-4	TRBJ2-1	16	TGTGCCAGCAGTGTAAGGGACAACATGCTCCACAATGAGCAGTTCTTC	CASSVRDNMLHNEQFF
NA	NA	TRBV6-5	TRBJ2-7	15	TGTGCCAGCAGTTATGCAGGGCAGGGATCCTACGAGCAGTACTTC	CASSYAGQGSYEQYF
NA	NA	TRBV5-5	TRBJ2-7	14	TGTGCCAGCCGGCCAGGGGGGATCCTCTACGAGCAGTACTTC	CASRPGGILYEQYF
NA	NA	TRBV7-6	TRBJ1-2	17	TGTGCCAGCAGCTCCCGGACTAGGACCACTTCTAACTATGGCTACACCTTC	CASSSRTRTTSNYGYTF
NA	NA	TRBV14	TRBJ2-7	15	TGTGCCAGCAGCCAAATCGAAAGGCGTCCGGGCGAGCAGTACTTC	CASSQIERRPGEQYF
TRBD2	NA	TRBV5-1	TRBJ2-1	17	TGCGCCAGCAGCTGGACGTCGGGGGGGGACTCCTACAATGAGCAGTTCTTC	CASSWTSGGDSYNEQFF
NA	NA	TRBV7-9	TRBJ1-6	18	TGTGCCAGCAGCTTGATTCCCAGCCAGCGAAATAATAATTCACCCCTCCACTTT	CASSLIPSQRNNNSPLHF
NA	NA	TRBV2	TRBJ2-5	14	TGTGCCAGCAGTGATGTGGGGGGGCCGGTGACCCAGTACTTC	CASSDVGGPVTQYF
NA	NA	TRBV30	TRBJ1-5	19	TGTGCCTGGAGTGTACACGAGACAGGACATTCCCTGGGCAATCAGCCCCAGCATTTT	CAWSVHETGHSLGNQPQHF
NA	NA	TRBV28	TRBJ1-2	12	TGTGCCAGCAGTTTGGACAGAGATGGCTACACCTTC	CASSLDRDGYTF
NA	NA	TRBV5-1	TRBJ1-1	17	TGCGCCAGCAGGTCAGGCCTACCACCCTACCTGAACACTGAAGCTTTCTTT	CASRSGLPPYLNTEAFF
TRBD2	NA	TRBV4-2	TRBJ2-1	16	TGTGCCAGCAGTCTATACGGGGGGACGGTGTACAATGAGCAGTTCTTC	CASSLYGGTVYNEQFF
NA	NA	TRBV15	TRBJ2-3	17	TGTGCCACCAGCAGAGAAAGTAGCTCCCTGTTACCAGATACGCAGTATTTT	CATSRESSSLLPDTQYF
NA	once	TRBV2	TRBJ1-6	16	TGTGCCAGCAGTGAATCCCCCAGCTCCTATAATTCACCCCTCCACTTT	CASSESPSSYNSPLHF
NA	NA	TRBV10-3	TRBJ1-1	16	TGTGCCATCAGTGAGGCCCTTAAGCCGGGGTACACGGGAGCTTTCTTT	CAISEALKPGYTGAFF
NA	NA	TRBV4-3	TRBJ2-3	12	TGCGCCAGCAGCCAAGCATCAGATACGCAGTATTTT	CASSQASDTQYF
TRBD2	once	TRBV19	TRBJ2-3	15	TGTGCCAGTAGTATTTCTAGCGGGGGCACAGATACGCAGTATTTT	CASSISSGGTDTQYF
NA	NA	TRBV29-1	TRBJ1-2	14	TGCAGCGTTGGTCGGCAGGCTACCGAAGATGGCTACACCTTC	CSVGRQATEDGYTF
NA	few	TRBV9	TRBJ1-3	19	TGTGCCAGCAGCCCTAGATCGGAAAAAGCGGGGAGGTCTGGAAACACCATATATTTT	CASSPRSEKAGRSGNTIYF
NA	NA	TRBV19	TRBJ1-4	15	TGTGCCAGTAGTCCTTCCGTGTCTTCTAGTGAAAAACTGTTTTTT	CASSPSVSSSEKLFF
NA	once	TRBV6-5	TRBJ1-2	14	TGTGCCAGCAGAGGGGCCCGGGGGTACTATGGCTACACCTTC	CASRGARGYYGYTF
TRBD1	once	TRBV7-8	TRBJ1-1	17	TGTGCCAGCAGCCCGCAGCCCTTTGACAGGGCCAACACTGAAGCTTTCTTT	CASSPQPFDRANTEAFF
TRBD1	NA	TRBV5-1	TRBJ1-4	15	TGCGCCAGCAGCCCCCGACAGGGTAGGGGTGAAAAACTGTTTTTT	CASSPRQGRGEKLFF
TRBD2	NA	TRBV7-3	TRBJ2-3	13	TGTGCCAGCAGCCCGACTAGCGCAAATACGCAGTATTTT	CASSPTSANTQYF
TRBD2	NA	TRBV6-7	TRBJ2-3	17	TGTGCCAGCAGTTACGAGCGGGGCGGATCTTTTTGGGATACGCAGTATTTT	CASSYERGGSFWDTQYF
NA	NA	TRBV6-5	TRBJ1-1	13	TGTGCCAGCAGTTACGGACAGAACACTGAAGCTTTCTTT	CASSYGQNTEAFF
TRBD1	NA	TRBV19	TRBJ2-1	16	TGTGCCAGTAGTATTACAGGGGGAGTCCGGCACAATGAGCAGTTCTTC	CASSITGGVRHNEQFF
NA	NA	TRBV5-1	TRBJ1-1	16	TGCGCCAGCAGCTTGGCGGGAGTCCGGATGGACACTGAAGCTTTCTTT	CASSLAGVRMDTEAFF
NA	NA	TRBV28	TRBJ1-2	20	TGTGCCAGCAGCTCCGACCTCTGGGTTTACAGGGTAGCAGGGGACTATGGCTACACCTTC	CASSSDLWVYRVAGDYGYTF
TRBD1	NA	TRBV7-9	TRBJ1-2	18	TGTGCCAGCAGCTTAGAGCTACTCCGGGACAGGGGTTGGTATGGCTACACCTTC	CASSLELLRDRGWYGYTF
NA	NA	TRBV27	TRBJ2-7	16	TGTGCCAGCAGTAGAGGGGACAAAGAAATTACCTACGAGCAGTACTTC	CASSRGDKEITYEQYF
NA	few	TRBV4-2	TRBJ2-7	17	TGTGCCAGCAGCCAAGTAGGGTGGCGACTAGGGGCCTACGAGCAGTACTTC	CASSQVGWRLGAYEQYF
TRBD2	once	TRBV6-5	TRBJ2-7	15	TGTGCCAGCAGTTCCGTTAGCGGGGGGTCCTACGAGCAGTACTTC	CASSSVSGGSYEQYF
NA	NA	TRBV28	TRBJ1-1	17	TGTGCCAGCAGTTTAACAGTCTTCGGAGGGAAGAACACTGAAGCTTTCTTT	CASSLTVFGGKNTEAFF
NA	NA	TRBV11-2	TRBJ2-1	13	TGTGCCAGCAGCTTAGTGTGCGGTTGTGAGCAGTTCTTC	CASSLVCGCEQFF
NA	NA	TRBV2	TRBJ1-1	15	TGTGCCAGCAGTGTTTTAGTAACCATGAACACTGAAGCTTTCTTT	CASSVLVTMNTEAFF
NA	NA	TRBV6-1	TRBJ1-2	22	TGTGCCAGCAGTGAAATAGCGGATCAGGGCCTAAAGGTCCGCCTCTCTAACTATGGCTACACCTTC	CASSEIADQGLKVRLSNYGYTF
NA	once	TRBV5-5	TRBJ1-1	14	TGTGCCAGCAGCTTGGTATACAGGGACGGTGAAGCTTTCTTT	CASSLVYRDGEAFF
TRBD2	NA	TRBV7-2	TRBJ2-3	19	TGTGCCAGCAGCTTAGAGATTCGGACTAGCGGGGAATACACAGATACGCAGTATTTT	CASSLEIRTSGEYTDTQYF
NA	few	TRBV6-5	TRBJ2-7	14	TGTGCCAGCAGCCCCCCTCAAGCCCGCTACGAGCAGTACTTC	CASSPPQARYEQYF
NA	NA	TRBV2	TRBJ2-5	15	TGTGCCAGCAGTAACAGGGAAGGAAGCCAAGAGACCCAGTACTTC	CASSNREGSQETQYF
NA	NA	TRBV19	TRBJ1-2	13	TGTGCCAGCCAACCGGTCAGGGGCAGGGCCAACACCTTC	CASQPVRGRANTF
TRBD1	NA	TRBV5-8	TRBJ2-1	15	TGTGCCAGCATCCTCACCGGGACAGTAATCCATGAGCAGTTCTTC	CASILTGTVIHEQFF
NA	NA	TRBV6-6	TRBJ2-3	11	TGTGCCAGCGGCATCACAGATACGCAGTATTTT	CASGITDTQYF
NA	NA	TRBV5-1	TRBJ1-2	13	TGCGCCAGCAGCTCCGCAGGAGGACATGGCTACACCTTC	CASSSAGGHGYTF
NA	NA	TRBV7-9	TRBJ1-2	14	TGTGCCAGCAGCTTAAGTTTTTCGGGGTATGGCTACACCTTC	CASSLSFSGYGYTF
TRBD1	few	TRBV7-9	TRBJ1-2	15	TGTGCCAGCAGCCCACAGGGGGCTTTTAACTATGGCTACACCTTC	CASSPQGAFNYGYTF
TRBD1	NA	TRBV19	TRBJ2-2	14	TGTGCCTTAAGGGAAGGACAGGGGTCCGGGGAGCTGTTTTTT	CALREGQGSGELFF
TRBD1	NA	TRBV11-2	TRBJ1-6	14	TGTGCCAGCAGCCCTGGGACAGGAGGTTCACCCCTCCACTTT	CASSPGTGGSPLHF
NA	NA	TRBV5-6	TRBJ1-2	15	TGTGCCAGCAGCCAATCTCCAGGGGAATCCTATGGCTACACCTTC	CASSQSPGESYGYTF
NA	NA	TRBV28	TRBJ1-1	17	TGTGCCAGCAGCTTAAGGGAGGTTGAGCACATGAACACTGAAGCTTTCTTT	CASSLREVEHMNTEAFF
NA	NA	TRBV6-6	TRBJ1-2	10	TGTGCCAGCAGTTCCCTTGGCTACACCTTC	CASSSLGYTF
NA	NA	TRBV4-1	TRBJ2-7	11	TGCGCCAGCAGCCAAGCTTACGAGCAGTACTTC	CASSQAYEQYF